The next 20 T cell receptor beta chains were all read from a single sample in a study of blood T cell repertoires in COVID-19. TCRdb's copy holds only in-frame clones and misses some; the assay was immunoSEQ multiplex PCR. The sample records under 300,000 clones, around 87% being singletons. The sequenced sample was PBMCs or T cells enriched from blood (not recorded which). All receptors derive from a woman aged 30 to 39 with acute COVID-19.

The chain employs TRBV4-1 and TRBJ2-7, with D uncertain. CDR1 and CDR2 (germline): MGHRA, YSYEKL. CDR3 length: 16 amino acids. Trimming left V 4 bases short and J 2 bases short, with 18 bases between. CDR3 DNA: TGCGCCAGCAGCCCCCTATCCCCCAATCCGACCTACGAGCAGTACTTC. Protein: CASSPLSPNPTYEQYF.

CDR3 DNA: TGTGCCAGCAGTTATCCGGACACGAACACTGAAGCTTTCTTT. Encoded protein: CASSYPDTNTEAFF. The chain uses TRBV6-2 or TRBV6-3 and TRBJ1-1; TRBD1 might be the D (5 bases). CDR3 size: 14 residues. V shed 3 bases and J shed 1 base, with 9 bases lying between them. The V gene's germline CDR1 is MNHEY and CDR2 SVGEGT.

The chain carries TRBV12-5 and TRBJ2-3; 8 bases agree with TRBD2. Germline-derived CDR1 and CDR2 are LGHNT and FRNRAP. This CDR3 has 14 amino acids. After removal of 6 bases from V and 2 bases from J, the junction contained 4 bases not matched to a gene. CDR3 region: CASGNSGTTDTQYF. CDR3 nucleotide sequence: TGTGCTAGTGGGAATAGCGGGACCACAGATACGCAGTATTTT.

This clone was observed a few times. The V and J genes are TRBV4-1 and TRBJ1-5, with D possibly being TRBD1 (5 bases). The CDR3 spans 15 residues. Trimming stripped 4 bases from V and 4 bases from J, with 14 bases between. Germline V lookup: CDR1 MGHRA, CDR2 YSYEKL. The CDR3 here is CASSPAAQENQPQHF. For the CDR3, the DNA is TGCGCCAGCAGCCCAGCAGCACAGGAGAATCAGCCCCAGCATTTT.

The chain uses TRBV7-8 and TRBJ1-5; 11 bases are a match to TRBD1. In germline, CDR1 is SGHVS, CDR2 FQNEAQ. The ends lost 3 bases at V and 11 bases at J; junction bases unmatched: 12. The CDR3 covers 16 residues. For the CDR3, the DNA is TGTGCCAGCAGCTTGTTTCGGGACAGGGGGGGTTCGACCCAGCATTTT. The encoded protein is CASSLFRDRGGSTQHF. Full variable domain (remainder filled in from reference TRBV7-8 and TRBJ1-5): GAGVSQSPRYKVAKRGQDVALRCDPISGHVSLFWYQQALGQGPEFLTYFQNEAQLDKSGLPSDRFFAERPEGSVSTLKIQRTQQEDSAVYLCASSLFRDRGGSTQHFGDGTRLSIL.

This chain uses TRBV27 with TRBJ2-5, with D tentatively TRBD1 (5 bases). Germline V CDR1 and CDR2: MNHEY, SMNVEV (reference sequence). With 8 bases removed from V and 5 bases from J, the gap between germline ends came to 15 bases. The CDR3 totals 13 residues. The CDR3 DNA follows: TGTGCCAGCTCTCGTCAGGGTGACGAGACCCAGTACTTC. Translation gives CASSRQGDETQYF.

V gene TRBV27 combines with J gene TRBJ1-5; D remains unclear. In germline, CDR1 is MNHEY, CDR2 SMNVEV (reference sequence). V dropped 3 bases and J dropped 4 bases, with 7 bases sitting between them. This CDR3 contains 13 residues. The CDR3: CASSFRENQPQHF. The DNA for the CDR3 is TGTGCCAGCAGTTTTCGAGAGAATCAGCCCCAGCATTTT.

The rearrangement uses TRBV6-7 and TRBJ1-1, with TRBD1 as a possible D gene (6 bases). TRBV6-7 is designated an ORF whose function remains uncertain. The CDR3 has 15 residues. V was cut by 7 bases and J by 6 bases, with 21 bases left in between. The CDR3 is CASKAMGAWCPEAFF. CDR3 nucleotide sequence: TGTGCCAGCAAGGCGATGGGGGCTTGGTGCCCTGAAGCTTTCTTT.

CDR3 DNA: TGTGCCAGCAGTGACCGAGCAGGGGAGTGGGAGACCCAGTACTTC. Translated, it gives CASSDRAGEWETQYF. The chain couples TRBV2 to TRBJ2-5; possible D gene TRBD1, 6 bases. The CDR3 length is 15 residues. V was clipped by 3 bases and J by 5 bases, with 16 bases between them. From germline, CDR1 is SNHLY and CDR2 FYNNEI.

The V call is TRBV6-1, the J call TRBJ1-6; D not resolved. Trimming took off 3 bases at V and 6 bases at J, with 6 bases between the two ends. Per the germline V gene, CDR1 is MNHNS and CDR2 is SASEGT. The CDR3 totals 13 residues. CDR3 residues: CASSERSNSPLHF. CDR3 DNA: TGTGCCAGCAGTGAGAGGTCTAATTCACCCCTCCACTTT.

V gene TRBV19 combines with J gene TRBJ1-2, with D unclear. The germline gives CDR1 LNHDA, CDR2 SQIVND (reference sequence). V gave up 7 bases and J gave up 1 base, with 16 bases separating them. The CDR3 extends over 15 amino acids. This CDR3 reads CASTQRRQINYGYTF. The DNA of the CDR3 is TGTGCCAGTACCCAAAGGCGGCAGATTAACTATGGCTACACCTTC. The complete variable domain, with remaining parts taken from reference TRBV19 and TRBJ1-2, reads DGGITQSPKYLFRKEGQNVTLSCEQNLNHDAMYWYRQDPGQGLRLIYYSQIVNDFQKGDIAEGYSVSREKKESFPLTVTSAQKNPTAFYLCASTQRRQINYGYTFGSGTRLTVV.

The V gene is TRBV27, the J gene TRBJ1-5; maybe TRBD1 (5 bases). Trimming took off 6 bases at V and 0 bases at J, with 18 bases between the two ends. Germline assignment: CDR1 MNHEY and CDR2 SMNVEV (reference sequence). The CDR3 totals 17 residues. The CDR3: CASRSLRQINSNQPQHF. DNA for the CDR3: TGTGCCAGCAGATCTCTTCGACAGATAAATAGCAATCAGCCCCAGCATTTT.

The V call is TRBV7-9, the J call TRBJ1-1, with D hard to call. The CDR3 has 15 amino acids. The ends were cut back, 5 bases at V and 2 bases at J, with 15 bases in the middle. Germline V gene data show CDR1 as SEHNR and CDR2 as FQNEAQ (reference sequence). In nucleotides, the CDR3 is TGTGCCAGCAGCCCTCGGAGTTCGGCAAACACTGAAGCTTTCTTT. Its protein is CASSPRSSANTEAFF.

V and J are TRBV7-6 and TRBJ2-7; 8 bases align to TRBD2. The V gene end was trimmed by 4 bases and the J gene end by 0 bases; junction bases not matched to a gene: 8. The germline V gene has CDR1 SGHVS and CDR2 FNYEAQ. The CDR3 sequence is 16 residues long. Here the CDR3 DNA reads TGTGCCAGCAGCTGGGGACCGGGACTAGGCTCCTACGAGCAGTACTTC. Protein product: CASSWGPGLGSYEQYF. The full variable domain, its missing parts supplied by reference TRBV7-6 and TRBJ2-7, is GAGVSQSPRYKVTKRGQDVALRCDPISGHVSLYWYRQALGQGPEFLTYFNYEAQQDKSGLPNDRFSAERPEGSISTLTIQRTEQRDSAMYRCASSWGPGLGSYEQYFGPGTRLTVT.

The V call is TRBV7-9, the J call TRBJ2-7, with a possible D match to TRBD1 (6 bases). CDR1 is SEHNR and CDR2 is FQNEAQ in the germline V gene (reference sequence). V was shortened by 4 bases and J by 5 bases, with 18 bases between the two germline ends. The CDR3 has 15 amino acids. Written as DNA, the CDR3 is TGTGCCAGCAGCTCCCAAAGGGGGAATCTGGACGAGCAGTACTTC. Its protein is CASSSQRGNLDEQYF.

The chain joins TRBV7-3 to TRBJ1-6, with D possibly being TRBD1 (6 bases). This CDR3 comprises 17 residues. Trimming stripped 1 base from V and 2 bases from J, with 12 bases between. Germline V lookup: CDR1 SGHTA, CDR2 FQGTGA. The CDR3 nucleotides read TGTGCCAGCAGCTTAAAGGGGGGGGTTACCTATAATTCACCCCTCCACTTT. Protein: CASSLKGGVTYNSPLHF. The variable domain in full, completed from reference TRBV7-3 and TRBJ1-6, reads GAGVSQTPSNKVTEKGKYVELRCDPISGHTALYWYRQSLGQGPEFLIYFQGTGAADDSGLPNDRFFAVRPEGSVSTLKIQRTERGDSAVYLCASSLKGGVTYNSPLHFGNGTRLTVT.

The chain couples TRBV15 to TRBJ1-1; D uncertain. With 0 bases removed from V and 6 bases from J, the gap between germline ends came to 11 bases. Germline V gene sequence: CDR1 LNHNV, CDR2 YYDKDF (reference sequence). There are 14 residues in the CDR3. The CDR3 DNA is TGTGCCACCAGCAGAGATCTTGGGAGCCCTGAAGCTTTCTTT. Translation: CATSRDLGSPEAFF.

In its sample, this clone was seen once. Here the CDR3 reads CASSCGGADGYTF. The CDR3, as DNA: TGTGCCAGCAGTTGTGGGGGGGCAGATGGCTACACCTTC. This sequence joins TRBV6-5 and TRBJ1-2; D is perhaps TRBD1 (6 bases). Germline lookup yields CDR1 MNHEY and CDR2 SVGAGI. Between the trimmed V and J ends, which lost 4 bases and 6 bases, there was a span of 12 bases. CDR3 length: 13 residues.

V and J are TRBV2 and TRBJ1-5, with D maybe TRBD1 (6 bases). The germline CDR1 and CDR2 sequences are SNHLY and FYNNEI. The CDR3 has 15 amino acids. V was trimmed by 6 bases and J by 6 bases, leaving 18 bases between them. The CDR3, as DNA: TGTGCCAGCAGCGCTACCGGGACAATCATTCAGCCCCAGCATTTT. It is translated as CASSATGTIIQPQHF.

This chain joins TRBV7-9 and TRBJ1-4; D is ambiguous. This CDR3 spans 13 amino acids. V was cut by 5 bases and J by 6 bases, with 10 bases left in between. Per germline, CDR1 SEHNR and CDR2 FQNEAQ (reference sequence). CDR3 in DNA: TGTGCCAGCAGCGGCCAGGATTATGAAAAACTGTTTTTT. As protein: CASSGQDYEKLFF.